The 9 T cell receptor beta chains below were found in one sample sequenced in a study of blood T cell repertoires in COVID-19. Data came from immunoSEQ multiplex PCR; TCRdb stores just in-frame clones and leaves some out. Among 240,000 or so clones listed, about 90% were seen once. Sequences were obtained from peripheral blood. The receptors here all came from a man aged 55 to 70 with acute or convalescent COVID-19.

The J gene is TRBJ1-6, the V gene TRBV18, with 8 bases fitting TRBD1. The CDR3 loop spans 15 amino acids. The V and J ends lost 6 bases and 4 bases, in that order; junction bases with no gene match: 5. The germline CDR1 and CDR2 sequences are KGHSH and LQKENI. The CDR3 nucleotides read TGTGCCAGCTCCCCAACAGGGGGGTATAATTCACCCCTCCACTTT. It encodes CASSPTGGYNSPLHF.

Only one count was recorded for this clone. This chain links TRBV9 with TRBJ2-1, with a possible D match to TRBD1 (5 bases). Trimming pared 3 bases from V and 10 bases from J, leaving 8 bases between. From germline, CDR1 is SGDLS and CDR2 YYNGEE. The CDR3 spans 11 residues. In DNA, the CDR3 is TGTGCCAGCAGCGGATACAGGGAGCAGTTCTTC. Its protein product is CASSGYREQFF.

CDR3 sequence: CASSLGTGRQHF. DNA for the CDR3: TGTGCCAGCAGCTTAGGGACAGGACGCCAGCATTTT. The chain links TRBV7-9 to TRBJ1-5, with TRBD1 identical over 7 bases. V gave up 1 base and J gave up 12 bases; unmatched junction bases: 3. This CDR3 is built from 12 residues. CDR1 and CDR2 (germline): SEHNR, FQNEAQ (reference sequence). The variable domain in full, with the rest retrieved from reference TRBV7-9 and TRBJ1-5, is DTGVSQNPRHKITKRGQNVTFRCDPISEHNRLYWYRQTLGQGPEFLTYFQNEAQLEKSRLLSDRFSAERPKGSFSTLEIQRTEQGDSAMYLCASSLGTGRQHFGDGTRLSIL.

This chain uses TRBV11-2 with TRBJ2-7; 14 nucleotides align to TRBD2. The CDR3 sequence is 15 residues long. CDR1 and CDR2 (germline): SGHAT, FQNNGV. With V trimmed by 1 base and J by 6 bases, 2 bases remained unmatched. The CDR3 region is CASSLAGLAGGEQYF. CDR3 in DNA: TGTGCCAGCAGCTTAGCCGGACTAGCGGGAGGCGAGCAGTACTTC.

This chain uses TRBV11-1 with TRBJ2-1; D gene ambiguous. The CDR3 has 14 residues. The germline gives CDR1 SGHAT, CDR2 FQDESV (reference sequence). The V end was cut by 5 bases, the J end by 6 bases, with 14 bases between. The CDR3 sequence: CASSPRLVVNEQFF. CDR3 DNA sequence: TGTGCCAGCAGCCCCCGTCTCGTCGTCAATGAGCAGTTCTTC.

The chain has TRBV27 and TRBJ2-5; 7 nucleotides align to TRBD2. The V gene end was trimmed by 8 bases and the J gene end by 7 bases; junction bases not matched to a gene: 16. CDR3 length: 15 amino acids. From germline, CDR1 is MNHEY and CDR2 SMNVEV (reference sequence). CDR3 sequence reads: CASVGWRAIAGTQYF. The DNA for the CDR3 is TGTGCCAGCGTTGGGTGGAGGGCGATAGCGGGGACCCAGTACTTC.

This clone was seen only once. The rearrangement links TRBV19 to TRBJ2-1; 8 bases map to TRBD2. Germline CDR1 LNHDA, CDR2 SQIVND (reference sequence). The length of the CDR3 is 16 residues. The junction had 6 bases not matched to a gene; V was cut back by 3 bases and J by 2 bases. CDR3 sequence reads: CASSMLAGATYNEQFF. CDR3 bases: TGTGCCAGTAGTATGCTAGCGGGCGCAACCTACAATGAGCAGTTCTTC. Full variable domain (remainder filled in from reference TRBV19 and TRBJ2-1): DGGITQSPKYLFRKEGQNVTLSCEQNLNHDAMYWYRQDPGQGLRLIYYSQIVNDFQKGDIAEGYSVSREKKESFPLTVTSAQKNPTAFYLCASSMLAGATYNEQFFGPGTRLTVL.

The CDR3 spells CASSARGVEATFF. The CDR3 DNA reads as TGTGCCAGCAGTGCCAGGGGGGTGGAGGCAACTTTCTTT. The V and J genes are TRBV25-1 and TRBJ1-1; 7 bases agree with TRBD1. Germline V gene lookup returns CDR1 MGHDK and CDR2 SYGVNS. This CDR3 region has 13 residues. The V segment lost 4 bases and the J segment 12 bases; nucleotides outside the gene matches: 11.

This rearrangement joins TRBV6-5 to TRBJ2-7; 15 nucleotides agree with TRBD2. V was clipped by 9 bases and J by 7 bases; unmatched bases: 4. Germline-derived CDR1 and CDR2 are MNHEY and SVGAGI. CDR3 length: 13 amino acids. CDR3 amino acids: CASGLAGGREQYF. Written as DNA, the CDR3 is TGTGCCAGTGGACTAGCGGGAGGGCGGGAGCAGTACTTC.